Listed below are T cell receptor beta chains from one sample, sequenced in a study of cytomegalovirus exposure and HLA in healthy donors. Sequenced by immunoSEQ multiplex PCR; TCRdb stores in-frame clones only, minus some. The repertoire holds 150,000 or so clones, with 60% to 85% as singletons. The sample was PBMCs. These receptors originate from a woman in her thirties or forties in good health and CMV-seropositive. CDR3s include the opening cysteine and the closing phenylalanine or tryptophan. D genes are given only for firm matches. Clone size, where shown, is once, few, many, or a class for clones that have expanded.

v_gene	d_gene	abundance	j_gene	CDR3aa	CDR3nt
TRBV28	-	-	TRBJ1-2	CASSPTGGSYGYTF	TGTGCCAGCAGTCCTACGGGGGGGAGTTATGGCTACACCTTC
TRBV15	TRBD1	-	TRBJ2-7	CATSRVVGSRQGRPYEQYF	TGTGCCACCAGCAGAGTAGTGGGATCCCGACAGGGGCGACCCTACGAGCAGTACTTC
TRBV28	-	few	TRBJ1-1	CASSFGRDTEAFF	TGTGCCAGCAGTTTTGGGAGGGACACTGAAGCTTTCTTT
TRBV6-1	-	-	TRBJ1-2	CASSWDFYGYTF	TGTGCCAGCAGTTGGGACTTCTATGGCTACACCTTC
TRBV27	-	-	TRBJ2-3	CASSLLGRANTDTQYF	TGTGCCAGCAGTTTACTCGGCAGGGCCAACACAGATACGCAGTATTTT
TRBV7-9	TRBD1	-	TRBJ2-1	CASSGKGTGGYNEQFF	TGTGCCAGCAGTGGGAAAGGGACAGGGGGCTACAATGAGCAGTTCTTC
TRBV10-3	-	-	TRBJ2-2	CAISESGGTNTGELFF	TGTGCCATCAGTGAAAGTGGCGGTACGAACACCGGGGAGCTGTTTTTT
TRBV6-5	-	-	TRBJ2-6	CASSRVSGANVLTF	TGTGCCAGTTCCCGGGTCTCTGGGGCCAACGTCCTGACTTTC
TRBV7-8	TRBD2	once	TRBJ2-7	CASSLRLRGGISGSYEQYF	TGTGCCAGCAGCTTAAGGTTGCGGGGGGGCATCTCTGGCTCCTACGAGCAGTACTTC
TRBV7-3	TRBD2	few	TRBJ2-2	CASSLDPSGANTGELFF	TGTGCCAGCAGCTTAGATCCTAGCGGGGCCAACACCGGGGAGCTGTTTTTT
TRBV30	TRBD1	-	TRBJ1-4	CAWSVGQGVKLFF	TGTGCCTGGAGTGTAGGACAGGGGGTTAAACTGTTTTTT
TRBV7-2	TRBD2	few	TRBJ2-3	CASRVTSGGADTQYF	TGTGCCAGCAGGGTTACTAGCGGGGGGGCGGATACGCAGTATTTT
TRBV6-1	-	-	TRBJ1-2	CASTREAGYGYTF	TGTGCCAGCACACGGGAGGCGGGCTATGGCTACACCTTC
TRBV9	TRBD1	-	TRBJ2-7	CASSAGTGGLNEQYF	TGTGCCAGCAGTGCCGGGACAGGGGGCCTCAACGAGCAGTACTTC
TRBV4-2	TRBD1	once	TRBJ1-1	CASSEEDRVTEAFF	TGTGCCAGCAGCGAAGAAGACAGGGTCACTGAAGCTTTCTTT
TRBV2	-	-	TRBJ1-2	CASRQGFGYTF	TGTGCCAGCAGGCAGGGATTTGGCTACACCTTC
TRBV19	-	-	TRBJ1-2	CASSIGWTDYGYTF	TGTGCCAGTAGTATAGGTTGGACAGACTATGGCTACACCTTC
TRBV28	TRBD1	-	TRBJ1-1	CASSYPQGHAEAFF	TGTGCCAGCAGTTACCCACAGGGGCACGCCGAAGCTTTCTTT
TRBV14	TRBD1	-	TRBJ1-1	CASSQAGGATSEAFF	TGTGCCAGCAGCCAGGCAGGGGGCGCGACGTCTGAAGCTTTCTTT
TRBV7-9	-	few	TRBJ1-1	CASSSGQNTEAFF	TGTGCCAGCAGCTCCGGACAGAACACTGAAGCTTTCTTT
TRBV7-3	-	-	TRBJ2-7	CASSREPKYEQYF	TGTGCCAGCTCAAGGGAGCCCAAATACGAGCAGTACTTC
TRBV30	-	-	TRBJ1-3	CAWSVSGNTIYF	TGTGCCTGGAGTGTTTCAGGAAACACCATATATTTT
TRBV28	-	-	TRBJ1-2	CASRWGGYGYTF	TGTGCCAGCAGATGGGGCGGCTATGGCTACACCTTC
TRBV7-8	-	-	TRBJ1-5	CASSFDGGVERQPQHF	TGTGCCAGCAGCTTCGATGGAGGGGTGGAAAGGCAGCCCCAGCATTTT
TRBV7-8	TRBD2	-	TRBJ2-1	CASSSSVVAGGSNEQFF	TGTGCCAGCAGCTCCAGTGTTGTAGCGGGGGGGTCTAATGAGCAGTTCTTC
TRBV7-8	TRBD1	-	TRBJ1-2	CASSLGGARTGDGYTF	TGTGCCAGCAGCTTGGGAGGAGCTAGGACAGGAGATGGCTACACCTTC
TRBV6-5	-	-	TRBJ1-2	CASRTQGIYGYTF	TGTGCCAGCAGGACCCAGGGAATATACGGCTACACCTTC
TRBV27	TRBD1	once	TRBJ1-2	CASSSSGGQGTYGYTF	TGTGCCAGCAGTTCCAGCGGGGGACAGGGGACCTATGGCTACACCTTC
TRBV5-1	TRBD1	-	TRBJ2-2	CASRSGGLVGELFF	TGCGCCAGCCGCTCAGGGGGTTTGGTCGGGGAGCTGTTTTTT
TRBV7-3	TRBD1	once	TRBJ2-3	CASSFRGQATDTQYF	TGTGCCAGCAGCTTTAGGGGACAGGCCACAGATACGCAGTATTTT
TRBV19	TRBD1	-	TRBJ1-5	CASSSYLTGANQPQHF	TGTGCCAGTAGTAGCTACTTAACAGGGGCCAATCAGCCCCAGCATTTT
TRBV7-2	TRBD1	once	TRBJ1-1	CASSSYLTGGRNTEAFF	TGTGCCAGCAGCTCATATCTGACAGGGGGTCGTAACACTGAAGCTTTCTTT
TRBV5-1	-	few	TRBJ2-5	CASGNLQGQGETQYF	TGCGCCAGCGGGAATCTACAGGGCCAGGGGGAGACCCAGTACTTC
TRBV11-3	-	-	TRBJ2-3	CASSPDSQGTDTQYF	TGTGCCAGCAGCCCAGACAGCCAGGGAACAGATACGCAGTATTTT
TRBV30	-	-	TRBJ1-1	CAWSAFNTEAFF	TGTGCCTGGAGTGCGTTCAACACTGAAGCTTTCTTT
TRBV7-2	-	-	TRBJ2-2	CASSTNRGGTGELFF	TGTGCCAGCAGCACCAACAGGGGAGGAACCGGGGAGCTGTTTTTT
TRBV19	-	-	TRBJ1-2	CASRELYGYTF	TGTGCCAGTAGAGAGCTTTATGGCTACACCTTC
TRBV5-1	TRBD2	-	TRBJ2-5	CASSLDPLAVETQYF	TGCGCCAGCAGCTTGGATCCGCTAGCGGTGGAGACCCAGTACTTC
TRBV21-1	-	-	TRBJ1-3	CATYREPTGNTIYF	TGTGCCACCTACAGGGAACCCACTGGAAACACCATATATTTT
TRBV2	-	-	TRBJ1-2	CASTIRATISNYGYTF	TGTGCCAGCACAATCAGGGCAACAATCTCTAACTATGGCTACACCTTC
TRBV7-2	-	-	TRBJ2-2	CASSPGRTGELFF	TGTGCCAGCAGCCCGGGAAGAACCGGGGAGCTGTTTTTT
TRBV2	-	-	TRBJ1-1	CASSVRTVNTEAFF	TGTGCCAGCAGTGTAAGGACAGTGAACACTGAAGCTTTCTTT
TRBV7-2	TRBD1	few	TRBJ2-2	CASSAGQGIGELFF	TGTGCCAGCAGCGCCGGACAGGGGATCGGGGAGCTGTTTTTT
TRBV5-1	-	-	TRBJ1-4	CASSFGGALEKLFF	TGCGCCAGCAGCTTCGGTGGGGCACTTGAAAAACTGTTTTTT
TRBV10-3	TRBD2	-	TRBJ2-3	CAISGGLVSDTQYF	TGTGCCATCAGTGGCGGACTAGTCTCAGATACGCAGTATTTT
TRBV5-1	-	-	TRBJ1-2	CASSLDGTKRSSGYTF	TGCGCCAGCAGCTTGGATGGGACAAAGCGAAGTTCTGGCTACACCTTC
TRBV4-1	-	-	TRBJ2-3	CASSQDRLVSTDTQYF	TGCGCCAGCAGCCAAGATCGACTGGTTAGCACAGATACGCAGTATTTT
TRBV5-1	TRBD1	-	TRBJ2-7	CASNAGTDDEQYF	TGCGCCAGCAATGCCGGGACAGACGACGAGCAGTACTTC
TRBV7-2	-	-	TRBJ1-1	CASSHSPDPNTEAFF	TGTGCCAGCAGCCACAGCCCAGACCCGAACACTGAAGCTTTCTTT
TRBV5-1	TRBD1	-	TRBJ1-1	CASSQDRTEAFF	TGCGCCAGCAGCCAGGACAGGACTGAAGCTTTCTTT
TRBV9	TRBD2	-	TRBJ2-5	CASSVFSGGGETQYF	TGTGCCAGCAGCGTATTTAGCGGGGGTGGAGAGACCCAGTACTTC
TRBV19	TRBD1	-	TRBJ2-1	CASSIDNGGQGAFYNEQFF	TGTGCCAGTAGTATAGATAATGGGGGACAGGGGGCGTTCTACAATGAGCAGTTCTTC